One and the same sample provided the 30 T cell receptor beta chains below, sequenced in a study of blood T cell repertoires in COVID-19. Measured with immunoSEQ multiplex PCR; TCRdb has only the in-frame clones, and not every one. Altogether approximately 65,000 clones are present, about 81% being singletons, with the ten largest covering 15% to 17%. The sequencing sample was made of peripheral blood. These TCRs come from a man aged 80 or over with acute or convalescent COVID-19.

The genes are TRBV7-2 and TRBJ2-7; 8 bases line up with TRBD1. Germline lookup yields CDR1 SGHTA and CDR2 FQGNSA. The CDR3 spans 13 residues. V trimming: 5 bases; J trimming: 5 bases; junction bases outside the gene matches: 5. CDR3 in amino acids: CASSTDRVDEQYF. CDR3 DNA: TGTGCCAGCAGCACGGACAGGGTCGACGAGCAGTACTTC.

The chain uses TRBV6-4 and TRBJ1-1; TRBD1 is a possible D gene (6 bases). V lost 0 bases and J lost 10, with 12 bases in between. This CDR3 spans 13 amino acids. Germline values: CDR1 MRHNA, CDR2 SNTAGT. The DNA for the CDR3 is TGTGCCAGCAGTGACTCGCTGGGGGCAGGAGCTTTCTTT. Residues: CASSDSLGAGAFF.

The chain carries TRBV3-1 (or the pseudogene TRBV3-2) and TRBJ1-1, with a tentative D call TRBD1 (6 bases). V lost 8 bases, J lost 0 bases, and 10 bases lay in between. Germline CDR1 is LGHDT and CDR2 is YNNKEL (reference sequence). The length of the CDR3 is 13 residues. DNA of the CDR3: TGTGCCAGCCTGGACAGATTGAACACTGAAGCTTTCTTT. It codes for CASLDRLNTEAFF.

This clone was recorded a few times. This chain connects TRBV2 to TRBJ1-1, with a possible D match to TRBD1 (5 bases). The germline CDR1 and CDR2 sequences are SNHLY and FYNNEI. The CDR3 is made up of 12 amino acids. V was trimmed by 4 bases and J by 12 bases, leaving 15 bases between them. CDR3 amino acids: CASSGAGSRSFF. CDR3 bases: TGTGCCAGCAGTGGGGCAGGGTCAAGGTCTTTCTTT.

The J gene is TRBJ2-2, the V gene TRBV11-2; TRBD2 matches at 9 bases. Looked up from germline, CDR1 is SGHAT and CDR2 is FQNNGV. The CDR3 spans 16 residues. V dropped 3 bases and J dropped 5; count of bases not matched to a gene: 7. In DNA form, the CDR3 reads TGTGCCAGCAGCTTTTTTAGCGGGGGACCAACCGGGGAGCTGTTTTTT. Encoded protein: CASSFFSGGPTGELFF. Supplemented by reference TRBV11-2 and TRBJ2-2, the full variable domain reads EAGVAQSPRYKIIEKRQSVAFWCNPISGHATLYWYQQILGQGPKLLIQFQNNGVVDDSQLPKDRFSAERLKGVDSTLKIQPAKLEDSAVYLCASSFFSGGPTGELFFGEGSRLTVL.

The chain has TRBV7-3 and TRBJ2-3; a weak D match, TRBD2 (7 bases). The germline V and J ends were trimmed by 4 bases and 3 bases, with 17 bases remaining between them. CDR3 length: 16 residues. CDR1 is SGHTA, CDR2 FQGTGA, per germline. CDR3 region: CASSSAGAGITDTQYF. For the CDR3, the DNA is TGTGCCAGCAGCTCCGCGGGGGCGGGAATAACAGATACGCAGTATTTT.

The rearrangement joins TRBV7-2 to TRBJ1-1; 10 positions agree with TRBD1. V lost 5 bases to trimming and J lost 4 bases; unmatched junction nucleotides: 1. Germline V gene sequence: CDR1 SGHTA, CDR2 FQGNSA. This CDR3 contains 13 residues. CDR3 DNA sequence: TGTGCCAGCAGCGGACAGGGGGGCACTGAAGCTTTCTTT. This encodes CASSGQGGTEAFF.

The chain links TRBV11-2 to TRBJ2-2; 8 nucleotides align to TRBD2. CDR1 and CDR2 (germline): SGHAT, FQNNGV. V shed 4 bases, J shed 5 bases, and the junction held 6 bases outside the gene matches. This CDR3 comprises 15 residues. The DNA for the CDR3 is TGTGCCAGCAGCTCACCGGGGGGGCTAACCGGGGAGCTGTTTTTT. Its translation is CASSSPGGLTGELFF.

The chain is built from TRBV5-6 and TRBJ1-4; D gene uncertain. Germline lookup yields CDR1 SGHDT and CDR2 YYEEEE. V lost 0 bases to trimming and J lost 6 bases, with 6 bases between them. The CDR3 contains 13 residues. The CDR3: CASSLGDDEKLFF. CDR3 nucleotide sequence: TGTGCCAGCAGCTTGGGAGATGATGAAAAACTGTTTTTT. The full variable domain, its missing parts supplied by reference TRBV5-6 and TRBJ1-4, is DAGVTQSPTHLIKTRGQQVTLRCSPKSGHDTVSWYQQALGQGPQFIFQYYEEEERQRGNFPDRFSGHQFPNYSSELNVNALLLGDSALYLCASSLGDDEKLFFGSGTQLSVL.

This chain joins TRBV19 and TRBJ1-2; D is perhaps TRBD1 (5 bases). V was cut by 7 bases and J by 4 bases, with 10 bases left in between. The CDR3 runs 12 residues. Germline assignment: CDR1 LNHDA and CDR2 SQIVND (reference sequence). CDR3: CASTDSSYGYTF. The CDR3 DNA follows: TGTGCCAGTACCGACAGCTCCTATGGCTACACCTTC.

V gene TRBV3-1 (or the pseudogene TRBV3-2) combines with J gene TRBJ2-1; a weak D match, TRBD2 (6 bases). The CDR3 has 14 residues. Germline loops: CDR1 LGHDT, CDR2 YNNKEL (reference sequence). V was trimmed by 5 bases and J by 5 bases, leaving 13 bases between them. Here the CDR3 DNA reads TGTGCCAGCAGCTTAGCGGCACGGGACAATGAGCAGTTCTTC. Translating it yields CASSLAARDNEQFF.

The rearrangement joins TRBV5-4 to TRBJ2-1; the D gene is possibly TRBD1 (6 bases). The length of the CDR3 is 13 residues. Trimming left V 0 bases short and J 8 bases short, with 9 bases between. CDR1 SGHNT and CDR2 YYREEE come from the germline V gene (reference sequence). The CDR3 DNA is TGTGCCAGCAGCTTGGTGTCAGGGGATGAGCAGTTCTTC. This sequence encodes CASSLVSGDEQFF.

V gene TRBV28 combines with J gene TRBJ2-2; 11 bases agree with TRBD2. Trimming removed 6 bases from V and 5 bases from J; junction bases left unmatched: 5. The CDR3 is 15 residues long. Germline V CDR1 and CDR2: MDHEN, SYDVKM. CDR3: CASSSLAGVTGELFF. The DNA for the CDR3 is TGTGCCAGCAGCTCACTAGCGGGAGTAACCGGGGAGCTGTTTTTT.

This chain links TRBV6-6 with TRBJ1-1, with D possibly being TRBD1 (5 bases). V dropped 6 bases and J dropped 3 bases, with 17 bases sitting between them. The length of the CDR3 is 15 residues. The germline V gene encodes CDR1 MNHNY and CDR2 SVGAGI (reference sequence). The CDR3 region is CASRTPGLGDTEAFF. For the CDR3, the DNA is TGTGCCAGCAGAACGCCGGGCCTAGGGGACACTGAAGCTTTCTTT.

The gene calls are TRBV4-2 and TRBJ1-5; possible D gene TRBD1, 6 bases. Per the germline V gene, CDR1 is LGHNA and CDR2 is YNFKEQ. The CDR3 has 15 residues. V was trimmed by 0 bases and J by 6 bases, leaving 12 bases between them. The CDR3 nucleotides read TGTGCCAGCAGCCAAGATTGGGGGGGCTTTCAGCCCCAGCATTTT. This codes for CASSQDWGGFQPQHF.

As DNA, the CDR3 is TGTGCCAGCAGCCACAACGAGCAGTACTTC. Encoded protein: CASSHNEQYF. The chain uses TRBV13 and TRBJ2-7, with unresolved D. Trimming removed 5 bases at V and 5 bases at J, with 4 bases between. Germline CDR1 PRHDT, CDR2 FYEKMQ (reference sequence). This CDR3 region has 10 residues.

The chain employs TRBV7-9 and TRBJ1-2; D possibly corresponds to TRBD1 (6 bases). CDR1 and CDR2 (germline): SEHNR, FQNEAQ (reference sequence). V lost 7 bases and J 4 bases, leaving 28 bases between the germline ends. The CDR3 spans 18 residues. CDR3 sequence (DNA): TGTGCCAGCACCTACCTAGCGGTAGGGGGAAGACGGAGCTATGGCTACACCTTC. It codes for CASTYLAVGGRRSYGYTF.

The genes are TRBV6-6 and TRBJ2-1, with 13 bases lining up with TRBD2. In germline, CDR1 is MNHNY, CDR2 SVGAGI (reference sequence). This CDR3 comprises 14 residues. V trimming: 7 bases; J trimming: 5 bases; junction bases outside the gene matches: 2. The CDR3 region has the DNA TGTGCCAGCACGGGGACTAGCGGGAACAATGAGCAGTTCTTC. Residues: CASTGTSGNNEQFF.

The J gene is TRBJ2-5, the V gene TRBV24-1, with 7 bases matching TRBD1. The CDR3 runs to 15 residues. V lost 4 bases and J lost 4; bases outside the gene matches: 8. CDR1 and CDR2 (germline): KGHDR, SFDVKD. The CDR3 protein is CATSDQTGRRETQYF. The CDR3 DNA sequence: TGTGCCACCAGTGACCAGACAGGGCGTCGAGAGACCCAGTACTTC.

The V and J genes are TRBV11-2 and TRBJ1-6; 7 bases line up with TRBD1. Losses at the gene ends were 5 bases for V and 14 bases for J; bases not matched to a gene: 18. Germline values: CDR1 SGHAT, CDR2 FQNNGV. This CDR3 has 16 residues. The CDR3 DNA reads as TGTGCCAGCAGCCACGTGCGAGACAGGGCCCGTTACTCCCTCCACTTT. Translation: CASSHVRDRARYSLHF.

V gene TRBV19 combines with J gene TRBJ2-7, with TRBD2 identical over 11 bases. The CDR3 has 15 amino acids. Losses at the gene ends were 7 bases for V and 3 bases for J; bases not matched to a gene: 8. Germline-derived CDR1 and CDR2 are LNHDA and SQIVND (reference sequence). As DNA, the CDR3 is TGTGCCAGTAAGGGAATAGCGGGAGGGGTCTACGAGCAGTACTTC. It specifies CASKGIAGGVYEQYF.

This clone was counted a single time. J is TRBJ2-7 and V is TRBV6-5, with 10 bases aligning to TRBD2. The J segment lost 2 bases and the V segment lost 7 bases, leaving 5 bases of the junction unmatched. The CDR3 spans 14 residues. CDR1 is MNHEY and CDR2 is SVGAGI in the germline V gene. The CDR3 region is CASMWTSGPYEQYF. CDR3 in DNA: TGTGCCAGCATGTGGACTAGCGGACCCTACGAGCAGTACTTC.

This clone is a singleton in its sample. The rearrangement joins TRBV28 to TRBJ2-7, with D unclear. CDR3 size: 13 residues. The germline gives CDR1 MDHEN, CDR2 SYDVKM. The V and J ends lost 5 bases and 2 bases respectively, with 10 bases between them. In DNA, the CDR3 is TGTGCCAGCAGTATTCCAGGAACCTACGAGCAGTACTTC. Translating gives CASSIPGTYEQYF.

This clone was seen a single time. This chain links TRBV5-6 with TRBJ1-4, with D uncertain. Germline-derived CDR1 and CDR2 are SGHDT and YYEEEE. There are 13 residues in the CDR3. Trimming took off 5 bases at V and 6 bases at J, with 11 bases between the two ends. The CDR3 loop is CASRARRYEKLFF. The DNA for the CDR3 is TGTGCCAGCAGGGCCCGGAGATATGAAAAACTGTTTTTT.

This clone was seen a handful of times. The chain combines TRBV19 with TRBJ2-7, with 10 bases that match TRBD2. With V trimmed by 4 bases and J by 3 bases, 6 bases remained unmatched. CDR3 length: 15 residues. The germline CDR1 and CDR2 sequences are LNHDA and SQIVND (reference sequence). CDR3 amino acids: CASSSGLADIYEQYF. CDR3 coding DNA: TGTGCCAGTAGTAGCGGACTAGCGGACATCTACGAGCAGTACTTC. Combining the CDR3 with reference TRBV19 and TRBJ2-7 gives the whole variable domain DGGITQSPKYLFRKEGQNVTLSCEQNLNHDAMYWYRQDPGQGLRLIYYSQIVNDFQKGDIAEGYSVSREKKESFPLTVTSAQKNPTAFYLCASSSGLADIYEQYFGPGTRLTVT.

This chain links TRBV7-8 with TRBJ2-5; TRBD2 is a possible D gene (5 bases). This CDR3 has 13 residues. V lost 2 bases to trimming and J lost 4 bases, with 8 bases between them. CDR1 SGHVS and CDR2 FQNEAQ come from the germline V gene. In nucleotides, the CDR3 is TGTGCCAGCAGCTTAACTAGTTTAGAGACCCAGTACTTC. It specifies CASSLTSLETQYF.

The J gene is TRBJ2-5, the V gene TRBV16, with D maybe TRBD2 (5 bases). Per germline, CDR1 KGHSY and CDR2 FQNENV. Trimming left V 4 bases short and J 1 base short, with 13 bases between. The CDR3 covers 15 residues. Written as DNA, the CDR3 is TGTGCCAGCAGCCCATCGACGGAGGCCCAAGAGACCCAGTACTTC. Protein product: CASSPSTEAQETQYF.

The chain is built from TRBV3-1 (or the pseudogene TRBV3-2) and TRBJ1-3, with D unresolved. Deletions cut 1 base from V and 0 bases from J, with 7 bases between. The length of the CDR3 is 15 residues. Germline V gene lookup returns CDR1 LGHDT and CDR2 YNNKEL (reference sequence). The CDR3 sequence is CASSQGASSGNTIYF. Here the CDR3 DNA reads TGTGCCAGCAGCCAAGGAGCGAGCTCTGGAAACACCATATATTTT.

The genes are TRBV6-2 or TRBV6-3 and TRBJ2-7; 15 bases are a match to TRBD2. Germline-derived CDR1 and CDR2 are MNHEY and SVGEGT. The CDR3 is 15 amino acids. Unmatched junction bases numbered 5, after V lost 4 bases and J lost 7 bases. Written as DNA, the CDR3 is TGTGCCAGCAGTTCCGGGACTAGCGGGGGGCTGGAGCAGTACTTC. This sequence encodes CASSSGTSGGLEQYF.

This clone occurred many times. The genes are TRBV13 and TRBJ1-1, with no clear D. CDR1 is PRHDT, CDR2 FYEKMQ, per germline (reference sequence). V lost 6 bases and J 7 bases, leaving 18 bases between the germline ends. This CDR3 has 14 amino acids. The CDR3 sequence: CASRPDVGGLEAFF. The CDR3 DNA reads as TGTGCCAGCAGGCCCGACGTAGGAGGTCTTGAAGCTTTCTTT.